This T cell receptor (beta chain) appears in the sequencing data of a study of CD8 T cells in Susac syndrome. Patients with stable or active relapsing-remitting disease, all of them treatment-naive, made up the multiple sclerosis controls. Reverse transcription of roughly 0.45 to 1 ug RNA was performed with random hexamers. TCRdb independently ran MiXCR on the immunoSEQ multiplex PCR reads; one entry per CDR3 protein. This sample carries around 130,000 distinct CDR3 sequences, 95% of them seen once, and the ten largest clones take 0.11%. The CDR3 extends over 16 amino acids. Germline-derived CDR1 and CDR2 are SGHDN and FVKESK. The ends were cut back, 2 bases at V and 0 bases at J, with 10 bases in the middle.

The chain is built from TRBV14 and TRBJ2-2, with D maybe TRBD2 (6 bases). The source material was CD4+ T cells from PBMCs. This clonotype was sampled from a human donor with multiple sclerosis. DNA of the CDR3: TGTGCCAGCAGCCAATTGGGCGGGACGAACACCGGGGAGCTGTTTTTT. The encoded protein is CASSQLGGTNTGELFF.